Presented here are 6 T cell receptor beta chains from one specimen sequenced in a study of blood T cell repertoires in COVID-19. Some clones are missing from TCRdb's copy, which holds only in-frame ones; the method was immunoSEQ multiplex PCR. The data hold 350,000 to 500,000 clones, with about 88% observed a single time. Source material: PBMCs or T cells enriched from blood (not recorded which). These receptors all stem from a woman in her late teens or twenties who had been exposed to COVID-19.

This CDR3 reads CASSAWDSGEKLFF. CDR3 coding DNA: TGTGCCAGCAGTGCCTGGGACAGTGGGGAAAAACTGTTTTTT. The gene calls are TRBV28 and TRBJ1-4, with TRBD1 matching 7 bases. CDR3 size: 14 residues. The J segment lost 8 bases and the V segment lost 5 bases, leaving 8 bases of the junction unmatched. Per germline, CDR1 MDHEN and CDR2 SYDVKM.

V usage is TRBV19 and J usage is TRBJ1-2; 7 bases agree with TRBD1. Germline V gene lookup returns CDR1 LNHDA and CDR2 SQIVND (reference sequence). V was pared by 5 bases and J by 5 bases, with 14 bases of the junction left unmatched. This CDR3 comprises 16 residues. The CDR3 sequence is CASSVFTGTDLYGYTF. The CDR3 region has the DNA TGTGCCAGTAGTGTGTTCACCGGGACAGACCTTTATGGCTACACCTTC.

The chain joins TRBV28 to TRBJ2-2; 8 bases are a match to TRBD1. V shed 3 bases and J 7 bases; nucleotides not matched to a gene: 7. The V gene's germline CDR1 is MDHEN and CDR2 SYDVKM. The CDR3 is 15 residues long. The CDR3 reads CASSFGQGAVGELFF. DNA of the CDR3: TGTGCCAGCAGTTTTGGTCAGGGGGCAGTCGGGGAGCTGTTTTTT.

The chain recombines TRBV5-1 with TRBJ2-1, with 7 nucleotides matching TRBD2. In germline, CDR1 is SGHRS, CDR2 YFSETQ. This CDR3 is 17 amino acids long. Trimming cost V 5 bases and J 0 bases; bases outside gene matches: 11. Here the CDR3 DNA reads TGCGCCAGCAGTTTGCCGCTAGCGGCGAGCTCCTACAATGAGCAGTTCTTC. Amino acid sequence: CASSLPLAASSYNEQFF.

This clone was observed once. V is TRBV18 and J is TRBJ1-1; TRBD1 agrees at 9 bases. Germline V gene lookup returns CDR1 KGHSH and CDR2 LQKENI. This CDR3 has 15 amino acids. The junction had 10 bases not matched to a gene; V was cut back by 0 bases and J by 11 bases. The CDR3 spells CASSPPGVPGQGAFF. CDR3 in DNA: TGTGCCAGCTCACCACCGGGGGTACCGGGACAGGGTGCTTTCTTT.

The CDR3 loop reads CASSPRSSYEQYF. In DNA, the CDR3 is TGTGCCAGCAGCCCTCGGAGCTCCTACGAGCAGTACTTC. The chain has TRBV3-1 (or the pseudogene TRBV3-2) and TRBJ2-7; unclear D gene. V was shortened by 4 bases and J by 0 bases, with 7 bases between the two germline ends. Germline loops: CDR1 LGHDT, CDR2 YNNKEL (reference sequence). The CDR3 sequence is 13 residues long.